One and the same sample provided the 3 T cell receptor beta chains below, sequenced in a study of cytomegalovirus exposure and HLA in healthy donors. The PCR made use of 60 Vbeta and 13 Jbeta primers. This table comes from immunoSEQ multiplex PCR, and its TCRdb copy is limited to in-frame clones, with some not included. The sample lists 100,000 or so clones, about three fifths occurring once. The material sequenced was PBMCs. The receptors derive from a woman aged 30 to 39 in good health and CMV-seropositive.

This clone was picked up a small number of times. The rearrangement links TRBV5-1 to TRBJ2-7; 10 positions match TRBD1. This CDR3 has 16 amino acids. J gave up 7 bases and V 5 bases, and 15 bases lay outside the gene matches. Per the germline V gene, CDR1 is SGHRS and CDR2 is YFSETQ. The CDR3 DNA reads TGCGCCAGCAGTTCCACCCCGGGACAGGGGTCGGAGGAGCAGTACTTC. Translated: CASSSTPGQGSEEQYF. The variable domain in full, completed from reference TRBV5-1 and TRBJ2-7, reads KAGVTQTPRYLIKTRGQQVTLSCSPISGHRSVSWYQQTPGQGLQFLFEYFSETQRNKGNFPGRFSGRQFSNSRSEMNVSTLELGDSALYLCASSSTPGQGSEEQYFGPGTRLTVT.

There are a few counts of this clone. This chain joins TRBV4-2 and TRBJ2-2; 9 bases map to TRBD1. Germline CDR1 and CDR2: LGHNA and YNFKEQ. This CDR3 is built from 16 residues. Trimming cost V 3 bases and J 6 bases; bases outside gene matches: 8. The CDR3 bases are TGTGCCAGCAGCCACGGGGACAGGGATTTCCCCGGGGAGCTGTTTTTT. Translating gives CASSHGDRDFPGELFF.

The rearrangement joins TRBV5-4 to TRBJ2-7; a possible D gene is TRBD1 (6 bases). This CDR3 contains 13 residues. Germline V lookup: CDR1 SGHNT, CDR2 YYREEE (reference sequence). Trimming removed 3 bases at V and 3 bases at J, with 10 bases between. The CDR3 bases are TGTGCCAGCAGCTCCCCGGACAGCTACGAGCAGTACTTC. Protein sequence: CASSSPDSYEQYF.